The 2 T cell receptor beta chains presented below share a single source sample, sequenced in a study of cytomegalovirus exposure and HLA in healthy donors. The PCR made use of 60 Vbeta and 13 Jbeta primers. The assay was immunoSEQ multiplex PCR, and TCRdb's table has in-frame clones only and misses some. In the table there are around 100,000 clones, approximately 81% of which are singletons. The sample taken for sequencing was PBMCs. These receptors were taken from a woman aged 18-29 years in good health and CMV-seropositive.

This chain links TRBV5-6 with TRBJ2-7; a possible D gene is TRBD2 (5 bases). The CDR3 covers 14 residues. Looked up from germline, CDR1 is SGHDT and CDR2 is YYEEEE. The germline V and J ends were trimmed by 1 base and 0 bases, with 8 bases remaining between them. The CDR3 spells CASSLRGTSYEQYF. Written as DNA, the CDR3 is TGTGCCAGCAGCTTGCGGGGAACCTCCTACGAGCAGTACTTC.

The CDR3 is CASRHIRDGGLQTQYF. The CDR3 bases are TGCGCCAGCAGACATATACGGGACGGGGGATTGCAGACCCAGTACTTC. The V gene is TRBV5-1, the J gene TRBJ2-5, with D possibly TRBD2 on 6 matching bases. Trimming left V 5 bases short and J 6 bases short, with 23 bases between. The CDR3 spans 16 residues. Germline loops: CDR1 SGHRS, CDR2 YFSETQ.